The sequence of this T cell receptor (beta chain) was determined in a study of graft-versus-host responses after intestinal transplantation (dated by TCRdb to about 2021). About the investigation overall: Recipients received multivisceral, liver-intestinal, or isolated intestinal transplants. Every recipient was given anti-thymocyte globulin induction, then maintenance tacrolimus and steroids for 3 to 4 years. Graft-versus-host and host-versus-graft alloreactive T cell clones were tracked in the graft, circulation and bone marrow after intestinal transplantation using bulk TCR-beta CDR3 sequencing. To identify alloreactive clones, pre-transplant mixed lymphocyte reaction products were sequenced and compared with unstimulated pre-transplant donor and recipient T cells. The cohort enrolled 24 intestinal transplant recipients, one of whom was a retransplant, and a few patients without pretransplant specimens were excluded. Donor T cell macrochimerism was defined as a peak of at least 4% donor T cells among recipient peripheral blood mononuclear cells. Rather than being sequenced by the commercial service, samples from a few later patients were sequenced in-house on an Illumina MiSeq and processed with MiXCR.

Library construction relied on the immunoSEQ multiplex PCR assay. Adaptive Biotechnologies carried out high-throughput TCR-beta CDR3 sequencing of genomic DNA for most patients. For the original study's pipeline: Adaptive's ImmunoSEQ software supplied the TCR sequencing data for about 18 patients, while MiXCR and VDJtools were used to process a few other patients. Because the origin of CDR3 nucleotide sequences shared between donor and recipient could not be assigned, those sequences were removed. Alloreactive clones required at least 2-fold expansion over unstimulated cells and minimum CFSE-low frequency of 0.002% (template counts) or 0.001% (read counts). Clones were considered mappable if detected in sequenced pre-transplant spleen, lymph node, or MLR CFSE-low populations of the donor or recipient. Cumulative frequency of alloreactive clones was calculated as a percentage of all sequences weighted by copy number. Not all clones reach the TCRdb copy of this immuneACCESS table, which keeps in-frame sequences only. Checked studies attribute under half of the gap to unresolved V genes and leave the rest unexplained. Clone size and the V and J calls come from that table; the DNA yielded D and trimming. For this sample there are around 9,300 clones; about 93% appear just once. 2% to 2.5% of the sample lies in the top ten.

From a lookup of the germline V gene, CDR1 and CDR2 are MNHEY and SVGAGI. V loses 0 bases, J loses 5 bases, and the germline ends lie 2 bases apart. Measured from the cysteine to the phenylalanine, the CDR3 is 12 residues long. Kept here is only the CDR3 DNA, which spans 36 bases and is read in frame from base 1. Blood samples were collected up to 4 times in the first month after transplant and then at least monthly when available. Study-wide conclusions, independent of this receptor: Patients with donor T cell macrochimerism had high GvH to HvG T cell clonal ratios in their allografts. GvH clones were detected in recipient bone marrow, and some appeared earlier in ileal mucosa or blood, consistent with an intestinal mucosal origin. Peak levels of circulating GvH clones were associated with declines in HvG clones early after transplant. Conclusions were limited by the relatively low number and heterogeneity of intestinal transplant patients.

In the case of this clone: Its antigen target is currently unknown. Per-base quality was not reported, and no clone a single base away is much larger than it.

This sequence was found in a human patient who received an intestinal transplant, so some T cells may come from the graft donor. Sequencing used PBMCs, obtained about 6 weeks after intestinal transplant. The chain links TRBV6-5 with TRBJ2-1, with the D gene call left open. The DNA sequence is as follows: TGTGCCAGCAGTTACTCGGACAATGAGCAGTTCTTC. Translated, it gives CASSYSDNEQFF.